Given below is one T cell receptor (beta chain) in context. The data derive from a study of cytomegalovirus exposure and HLA in healthy donors. The PCR ran on 60 Vbeta and 13 Jbeta primers. The assay was immunoSEQ multiplex PCR, and TCRdb's table has in-frame clones only and misses some. The sample includes about 200,000 clones, under 70% seen only once; the top ten take 2.6%. With 1 base removed from V and 0 bases from J, the gap between germline ends came to 10 bases. The length of the CDR3 is 16 residues. Germline values: CDR1 SGHVS, CDR2 FNYEAQ. The receptor was isolated from a man aged 40-55 years in good health and CMV-seropositive. The sequenced material came from PBMCs. This chain joins TRBV7-6 and TRBJ1-3; tentatively, D is TRBD1 (6 bases). As DNA, the CDR3 is TGTGCCAGCAGCTTAGGGGGACACCTCTCTGGAAACACCATATATTTT. Its protein product is CASSLGGHLSGNTIYF.